This T cell receptor beta chain was profiled in a study of shared clonotypes between healthy human individuals (dated by TCRdb to 2020 to 2022). About the full investigation: The cohort included a few men and a couple of women between 18 and 49 years of age. For each donor, CD4 naive and CD4 memory were each run on three plates, CD8 naive on two plates, and CD8 memory on one plate. The study deeply sequenced blood TCR repertoires of five healthy adults to estimate repertoire size and the extent of clonotype sharing between individuals. Libraries were prepared and TCR repertoires were sequenced by different laboratories using diverse techniques, in order to increase sequencing depth and limit assay-specific biases. Per donor, leukapheresis produced somewhere between about 0.94 and 10 billion PBMCs.

Beyond this particular receptor, the publication reports: The small number of donors limited the genetic and exposure-history diversity represented. Even with the large sequencing depth, rarefaction of the sorted-subset datasets indicated that sequencing was incomplete. Compared with non-shared clonotypes, the clonotypes found in all four sorted-subset donors had higher generation probabilities. Across a handful of donors, approximately 4.9% of naive CD4, approximately 3.5% of naive CD8, approximately 2.5% of memory CD4, and under 0.45% of memory CD8 clonotypes were shared. Based on pairwise subsampling, the degree of clonotype sharing among donors was expected to be affected by sequencing depth. Estimated clonotype richness was generally larger for naive than for memory subsets. Sampling was restricted to blood, and TCR repertoires in tissues likely differ from the TCR repertoires found in blood.

Healthy HIV-negative adults with no recently reported acute infections or vaccinations were included as donors. All donors were Caucasian adults living in Nashville, Tennessee, USA. CD8 memory samples combined magnetically selected CD45RO+ cells with CCR7-negative CD45RA+ effector memory (TemRA) cells. After blood collection by leukapheresis, PBMCs were isolated using Ficoll-Histopaque density gradient centrifugation and then cryopreserved in the vapor phase of liquid nitrogen. Analytical flow cytometry was used to check the purity and quantity of each magnetically sorted T cell population. Each sorted fraction had its genomic DNA isolated and then quantified by UV absorbance on a Nanodrop 2000c. This clone was observed once. It lacks a known antigen. Per-nucleotide qualities are absent, and no much larger clonotype sits a single base away. Other DNA sequences in this specimen translate into the identical CDR3.

Using the deep immunoSEQ assay, TCR CDR3 regions were amplified from genomic DNA by multiplex PCR. For each cell subset, the extracted genomic DNA was distributed evenly across all wells of several immunoSEQ 96-well plates, and each plate served as one replicate. For sorted subsets, each replicate PCR was loaded with around 220 ng genomic DNA, equivalent to 30,000 to 35,000 T cell genomes. Purified libraries were quantified with a Qubit 3.0 fluorometer, sized on a Bioanalyzer 2100, and re-quantified with the KAPA Library Quantification kit. Every immunoSEQ 96-well plate was sequenced on a dedicated single-read 150-cycle Illumina NextSeq 550 flow cell. In the source study's methods: Because the immunoSEQ output held only junctional sequences and lacked quality scores, the filtering could not match the filtering applied to full-length reads. To assign V/J genes and CDR3, sequences were annotated against IMGT germline references using PyIR, a Python wrapper for IgBLAST v1.9. Reads with weak V/J assignments (E-value above 1e-6), missing CDR3, stop codons, out-of-frame junctions, or ambiguous translated residues were removed. V3J clonotypes were defined as sequences sharing an identical inferred V gene, J gene, and CDR3 amino acid sequence. Percentage overlap between repertoires was calculated by dividing the number of shared unique clonotypes by the size of the smaller repertoire. RTK rarefaction, the Chao1 estimator, and Recon v2.1 estimates of unobserved clonotypes were used to assess repertoire richness. For all TCRbeta clonotypes obtained by the gDNA method from four donors, generation probabilities were computed with OLGA. TCRdb retrieved this table from immuneACCESS and kept in-frame rearrangements only. Not all clones are present; in checked studies, unresolved V genes account for under half, and no reason is known for the remainder. V and J calls and clone size are copied from that table; D and trimming were computed from the DNA. The sample table shows some 700,000 clones, and about 92% are seen once. The ten most abundant clones make up about 34% of the sample.

Unmatched junction bases come to 2, with V trimmed by 2 bases and J by 3 bases. According to the germline V gene (reference sequence), CDR1 reads SGHNT and CDR2 reads YYREEE. Its CDR3 holds 13 amino acids, cysteine through phenylalanine. Here the CDR3 DNA is all that survives: 39 bases in frame from base 1. Rearrangement joined TRBV5-4 to TRBJ2-7; a stretch of 7 junction bases matches TRBD1. Sequencing used memory CD8+ T cells from PBMCs. The cell subset or site label of this sample denotes: CD45RO+ cells pooled with CCR7-negative TemRA cells. The receptor was derived from a man aged 18 to 29 in good health. Some clones in this sample may be carry-over from other donors' samples. CDR3 region: CASSLGGYYEQYF. The base sequence is TGTGCCAGCAGCTTAGGGGGCTACTACGAGCAGTACTTC.